This entry features one T cell receptor (beta chain) sequence. The data are from a study of cytomegalovirus exposure and HLA in healthy donors. The PCR used 60 Vbeta and 13 Jbeta primers. The method was immunoSEQ multiplex PCR; TCRdb's version includes in-frame clones alone and lacks a portion of them. The data contain roughly 140,000 clones, approximately 9% of them singletons. Sequencing was done on a sample of PBMCs. The sequence came from a male donor in good health and CMV-seronegative.

DNA for the CDR3: TGTGCCAGCAGTTATCACCCAGGGGCCACGAACACTGAAGCTTTCTTT. It is translated as CASSYHPGATNTEAFF. The V and J genes are TRBV6-5 and TRBJ1-1, with a weak D call TRBD1 (6 bases). Germline V lookup: CDR1 MNHEY, CDR2 SVGAGI. The CDR3 consists of 16 residues. V was trimmed by 3 bases and J by 1 base, leaving 15 bases between them.